Listed below are T cell receptor beta chains from one sample, sequenced in a study of T-cell memory formation after mild COVID-19. TCRdb passed the 5' RACE reads through MiXCR, listing each CDR3 protein once. This sample yields some 450,000 distinct CDR3 sequences, of which around 20% are seen a single time; around 8.4% belongs to the top ten. The specimen was PBMCs or a T cell subset sorted from them (not recorded which). These receptors were collected from an adult woman who had mild COVID-19 (a few samples of this study predate the infection). Cell type and time point are not known. Each CDR3 is given with its conserved first and last residue. The D gene is left open where the match is weak. Some rows mark clone size as missing; the rest say once, few, many or name a class of expanded clone.

J gene: TRBJ1-1; V gene: TRBV12-3/TRBV12-4; D gene: NA; clone size: NA; CDR3 protein: CASSFRQNTEAFF; CDR3 DNA: TGTGCCAGCAGTTTTCGCCAGAACACTGAAGCTTTCTTT
J gene: TRBJ2-5; V gene: TRBV5-8; D gene: NA; clone size: NA; CDR3 protein: CASSAWRGRETQYF; CDR3 DNA: TGTGCCAGCAGCGCCTGGCGGGGCCGGGAGACCCAGTACTTC
J gene: TRBJ1-1; V gene: TRBV20-1; D gene: NA; clone size: many; CDR3 protein: CSARPGDRFGGDTEAFF; CDR3 DNA: TGCAGTGCTAGGCCAGGGGATCGTTTTGGCGGCGACACTGAAGCTTTCTTT
J gene: TRBJ2-3; V gene: TRBV12-3/TRBV12-4; D gene: TRBD2; clone size: NA; CDR3 protein: CASTRGGALRDTQYF; CDR3 DNA: TGTGCCAGCACCCGGGGGGGCGCTTTGAGAGATACGCAGTATTTT
J gene: TRBJ2-1; V gene: TRBV5-1; D gene: NA; clone size: NA; CDR3 protein: CASIKRQGGSYNEQFF; CDR3 DNA: TGCGCCAGCATAAAAAGGCAGGGCGGCTCCTACAATGAGCAGTTCTTC
J gene: TRBJ2-1; V gene: TRBV7-6; D gene: TRBD1; clone size: few; CDR3 protein: CASSVRDRGTYNEQFF; CDR3 DNA: TGTGCCAGCAGCGTCCGGGACAGGGGGACCTACAATGAGCAGTTCTTC
J gene: TRBJ1-1; V gene: TRBV20-1; D gene: NA; clone size: few; CDR3 protein: CSANNQGIGAFF; CDR3 DNA: TGCAGTGCCAACAACCAGGGGATTGGGGCTTTCTTT
J gene: TRBJ2-2; V gene: TRBV20-1; D gene: NA; clone size: NA; CDR3 protein: CSAKPSPVGTGELFF; CDR3 DNA: TGCAGTGCCAAGCCCAGTCCGGTGGGCACCGGGGAGCTGTTTTTT
J gene: TRBJ1-5; V gene: TRBV12-3/TRBV12-4; D gene: NA; clone size: NA; CDR3 protein: CASTRGDQPQHF; CDR3 DNA: TGTGCCAGCACCCGGGGGGACCAGCCCCAGCATTTT
J gene: TRBJ2-6; V gene: TRBV15; D gene: TRBD2; clone size: NA; CDR3 protein: CATSRVGGASGANVLTF; CDR3 DNA: TGTGCCACCAGCAGAGTCGGGGGGGCTAGTGGGGCCAACGTCCTGACTTTC
J gene: TRBJ1-5; V gene: TRBV19; D gene: NA; clone size: few; CDR3 protein: CASSMGAGRSNQPQHF; CDR3 DNA: TGTGCCAGTAGTATGGGGGCAGGGAGGAGCAATCAGCCCCAGCATTTT
J gene: TRBJ2-1; V gene: TRBV30; D gene: TRBD1; clone size: few; CDR3 protein: CARDLQGEVEQFF; CDR3 DNA: TGTGCTCGGGACTTACAGGGGGAGGTTGAGCAGTTCTTC
J gene: TRBJ2-7; V gene: TRBV5-1; D gene: NA; clone size: NA; CDR3 protein: CASMREGAPYEQYF; CDR3 DNA: TGCGCCAGCATGAGGGAAGGGGCTCCCTACGAGCAGTACTTC
J gene: TRBJ2-7; V gene: TRBV12-3/TRBV12-4; D gene: TRBD1; clone size: many; CDR3 protein: CASSYRDRGPYEQYF; CDR3 DNA: TGTGCCAGCAGTTACCGGGACAGGGGGCCCTACGAGCAGTACTTC
J gene: TRBJ2-5; V gene: TRBV11-3; D gene: NA; clone size: NA; CDR3 protein: CASSWALAEETQYF; CDR3 DNA: TGTGCCAGCAGCTGGGCGCTAGCAGAGGAGACCCAGTACTTC
J gene: TRBJ2-1; V gene: TRBV7-9; D gene: NA; clone size: NA; CDR3 protein: CASSMGAGSYNEQFF; CDR3 DNA: TGTGCCAGTAGCATGGGTGCGGGCTCCTACAATGAGCAGTTCTTC
J gene: TRBJ1-5; V gene: TRBV6-5; D gene: TRBD1; clone size: NA; CDR3 protein: CASSPHLNRGHQPQHF; CDR3 DNA: TGTGCCAGCAGTCCCCACCTTAACAGGGGGCATCAGCCCCAGCATTTT
J gene: TRBJ2-5; V gene: TRBV5-1; D gene: TRBD1; clone size: NA; CDR3 protein: CASSNRDSQYF; CDR3 DNA: TGCGCCAGCAGCAACCGGGACAGCCAGTACTTC
J gene: TRBJ1-6; V gene: TRBV14; D gene: NA; clone size: few; CDR3 protein: CASSQAWGAVNSPLHF; CDR3 DNA: TGTGCCAGCAGCCAAGCATGGGGGGCGGTTAATTCACCCCTCCACTTT
J gene: TRBJ2-6; V gene: TRBV9; D gene: NA; clone size: many; CDR3 protein: CASSGSGANVLTF; CDR3 DNA: TGTGCCAGCAGCGGATCTGGGGCCAACGTCCTGACTTTC
J gene: TRBJ2-3; V gene: TRBV7-9; D gene: NA; clone size: few; CDR3 protein: CASSLDGRPQYF; CDR3 DNA: TGTGCCAGCAGCTTAGATGGGAGGCCGCAGTATTTT
J gene: TRBJ2-7; V gene: TRBV7-2; D gene: TRBD1; clone size: few; CDR3 protein: CASSLGQGAVEQYF; CDR3 DNA: TGTGCCAGCAGCCTCGGACAGGGGGCCGTCGAGCAGTACTTC
J gene: TRBJ1-2; V gene: TRBV18; D gene: NA; clone size: NA; CDR3 protein: CASSPVRQAAEYGYTF; CDR3 DNA: TGTGCCAGCTCACCAGTACGACAGGCTGCGGAATATGGCTACACCTTC
J gene: TRBJ1-1; V gene: TRBV18; D gene: NA; clone size: NA; CDR3 protein: CASSPGQGGFWNTEAFF; CDR3 DNA: TGTGCCAGCTCACCGGGCCAGGGCGGTTTCTGGAACACTGAAGCTTTCTTT
J gene: TRBJ1-1; V gene: TRBV20-1; D gene: TRBD1; clone size: NA; CDR3 protein: CSARAGQSFGAAFF; CDR3 DNA: TGCAGTGCCAGGGCGGGACAGTCTTTCGGTGCAGCTTTCTTT
J gene: TRBJ2-3; V gene: TRBV7-9; D gene: TRBD1; clone size: NA; CDR3 protein: CASSLSRGRADTQYF; CDR3 DNA: TGTGCCAGCAGCTTGTCAAGGGGGCGCGCAGATACGCAGTATTTT
J gene: TRBJ2-3; V gene: TRBV20-1; D gene: NA; clone size: few; CDR3 protein: CSAGPPGQNTDTQYF; CDR3 DNA: TGCAGTGCTGGCCCTCCGGGACAAAACACAGATACGCAGTATTTT
J gene: TRBJ2-7; V gene: TRBV11-2; D gene: NA; clone size: few; CDR3 protein: CASSFGGYYEQYF; CDR3 DNA: TGTGCCAGCAGCTTTGGCGGCTACTACGAGCAGTACTTC
J gene: TRBJ2-7; V gene: TRBV4-3; D gene: NA; clone size: NA; CDR3 protein: CASSQEIFAYEQYF; CDR3 DNA: TGCGCCAGCAGCCAAGAAATCTTCGCCTACGAGCAGTACTTC
J gene: TRBJ2-1; V gene: TRBV25-1; D gene: NA; clone size: few; CDR3 protein: CASSATYNEQFF; CDR3 DNA: TGTGCCAGCAGTGCAACTTACAATGAGCAGTTCTTC
J gene: TRBJ2-7; V gene: TRBV6-5; D gene: NA; clone size: NA; CDR3 protein: CASSLSGLGSYEQYF; CDR3 DNA: TGTGCCAGCAGTTTGTCGGGACTGGGGTCCTACGAGCAGTACTTC
J gene: TRBJ1-2; V gene: TRBV3-1; D gene: NA; clone size: NA; CDR3 protein: CASSPEPSANYGYTF; CDR3 DNA: TGTGCCAGCAGCCCGGAGCCTTCAGCTAACTATGGCTACACCTTC